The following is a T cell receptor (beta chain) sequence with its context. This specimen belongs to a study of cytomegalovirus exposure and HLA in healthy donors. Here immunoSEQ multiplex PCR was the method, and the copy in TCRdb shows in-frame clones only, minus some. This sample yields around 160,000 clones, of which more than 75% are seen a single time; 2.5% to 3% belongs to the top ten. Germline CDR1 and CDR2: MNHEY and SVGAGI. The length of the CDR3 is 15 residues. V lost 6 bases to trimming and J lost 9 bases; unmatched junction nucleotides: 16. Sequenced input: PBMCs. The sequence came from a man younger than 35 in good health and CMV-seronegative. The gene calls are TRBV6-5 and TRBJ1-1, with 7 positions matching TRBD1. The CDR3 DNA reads TGTGCCAGCAGAGACGAGGGGGCTCCGGCCTGGCAAGCTTTCTTT. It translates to CASRDEGAPAWQAFF.